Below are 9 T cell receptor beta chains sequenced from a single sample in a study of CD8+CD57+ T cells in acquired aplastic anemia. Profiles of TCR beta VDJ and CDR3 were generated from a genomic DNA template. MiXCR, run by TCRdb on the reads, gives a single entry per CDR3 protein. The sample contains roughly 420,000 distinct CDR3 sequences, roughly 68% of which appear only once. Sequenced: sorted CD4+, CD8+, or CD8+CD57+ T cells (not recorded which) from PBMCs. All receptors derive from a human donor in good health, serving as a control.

CDR3 DNA sequence: TGTGCCAGCAGCCAGGGTTTACAAGATACCCAGTACCACTACTTC. Its translation is CASSQGLQDTQYHYF. This sequence joins TRBV7-2 and TRBJ2-7; D is perhaps TRBD1 (5 bases). The V gene lost 5 bases and the J gene lost 13 bases, with 27 bases spanning the gap. CDR3 length equals 15 residues. Germline loops: CDR1 SGHTA, CDR2 FQGNSA.

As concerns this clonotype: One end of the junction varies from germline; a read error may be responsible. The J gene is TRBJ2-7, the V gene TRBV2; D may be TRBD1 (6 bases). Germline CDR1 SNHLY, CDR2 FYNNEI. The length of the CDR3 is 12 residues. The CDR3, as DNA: TGCAGTGCTACAGGGAGCTCCTACGAGCAGTACTTC. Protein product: CSATGSSYEQYF.

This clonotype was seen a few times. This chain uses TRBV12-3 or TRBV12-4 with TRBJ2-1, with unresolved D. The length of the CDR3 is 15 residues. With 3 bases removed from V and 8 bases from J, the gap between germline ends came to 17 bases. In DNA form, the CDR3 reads TGTGCCAGCAGTTTTTCGGGCGTCGGTTTTCATGAGCAGTTCTTC. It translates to CASSFSGVGFHEQFF.

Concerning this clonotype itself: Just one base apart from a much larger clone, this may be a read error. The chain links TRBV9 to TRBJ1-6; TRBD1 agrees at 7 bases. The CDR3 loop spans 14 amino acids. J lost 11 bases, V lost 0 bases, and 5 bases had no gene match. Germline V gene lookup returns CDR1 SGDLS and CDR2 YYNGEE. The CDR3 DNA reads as TGTGCCAGCAGCGTAGGGGGACAGAATCCACCCCTCCACTTT. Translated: CASSVGGQNPPLHF.

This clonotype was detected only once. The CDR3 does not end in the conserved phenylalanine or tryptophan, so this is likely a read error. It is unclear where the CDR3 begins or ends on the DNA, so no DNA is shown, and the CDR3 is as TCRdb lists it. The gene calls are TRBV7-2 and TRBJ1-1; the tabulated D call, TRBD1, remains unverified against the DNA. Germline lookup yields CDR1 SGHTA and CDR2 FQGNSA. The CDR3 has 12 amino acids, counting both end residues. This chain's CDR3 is CASTLARGDTEA.

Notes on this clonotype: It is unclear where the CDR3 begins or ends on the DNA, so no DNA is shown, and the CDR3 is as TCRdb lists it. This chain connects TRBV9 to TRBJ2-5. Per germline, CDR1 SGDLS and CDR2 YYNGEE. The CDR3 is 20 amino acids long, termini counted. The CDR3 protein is CASSVDGIYGYTFGSGTQYF.

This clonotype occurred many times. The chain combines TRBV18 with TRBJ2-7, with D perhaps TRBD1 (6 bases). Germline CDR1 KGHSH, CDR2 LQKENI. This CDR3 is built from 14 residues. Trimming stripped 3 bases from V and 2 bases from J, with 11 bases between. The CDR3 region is CASSPLQGPYEQYF. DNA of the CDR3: TGTGCCAGCTCACCTTTACAGGGTCCCTACGAGCAGTACTTC.

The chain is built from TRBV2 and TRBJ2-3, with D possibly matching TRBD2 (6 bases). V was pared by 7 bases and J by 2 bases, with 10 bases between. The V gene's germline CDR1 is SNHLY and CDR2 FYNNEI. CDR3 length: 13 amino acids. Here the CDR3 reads CASNRLDTDTQYF. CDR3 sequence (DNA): TGTGCCAGCAACCGACTAGACACAGATACGCAGTATTTT.

DNA of the CDR3: TGCGCCAGCAGCATACGGTGGACAGGGGGCATGGACGAGCAGTACTTC. This translates into CASSIRWTGGMDEQYF. The chain is built from TRBV4-3 and TRBJ2-7; 11 bases line up with TRBD1. The CDR3 loop spans 16 amino acids. The germline V gene has CDR1 LGHNA and CDR2 YSLEER. V shed 5 bases, J shed 5 bases, and the junction held 11 bases outside the gene matches.